The rows below give T cell receptor beta chains drawn from one sample of a study of cytomegalovirus exposure and HLA in healthy donors. The method was immunoSEQ multiplex PCR; TCRdb's version includes in-frame clones alone and lacks a portion of them. Here the sample spans over 150,000 clones, roughly 77% being singletons. The sample taken for sequencing was PBMCs. The receptors stem from a man aged 25-40 years in good health and CMV-seropositive. Each CDR3 is given with its conserved first and last residue. A D gene is named only where the DNA matches it firmly. Clone size is shown for a subset of rows, as once, few, many or a class of expanded clone.

D gene: .
V gene: TRBV5-4
clone size: .
J gene: TRBJ2-5
CDR3 protein: CASSQSRGSYKYQETQYF
CDR3 DNA: TGTGCCAGCAGCCAGAGCCGGGGAAGCTACAAGTACCAAGAGACCCAGTACTTC

D gene: TRBD1
V gene: TRBV30
clone size: .
J gene: TRBJ2-5
CDR3 protein: CAWNPGTGATETQYF
CDR3 DNA: TGTGCCTGGAACCCCGGGACAGGGGCTACGGAGACCCAGTACTTC

D gene: .
V gene: TRBV25-1
clone size: .
J gene: TRBJ2-1
CDR3 protein: CASSESSARGEQFF
CDR3 DNA: TGTGCCAGCAGTGAATCTTCAGCTCGGGGTGAGCAGTTCTTC

D gene: .
V gene: TRBV7-2
clone size: .
J gene: TRBJ1-4
CDR3 protein: CASSFGSTTNEKLFF
CDR3 DNA: TGTGCCAGCAGCTTCGGGAGTACAACTAATGAAAAACTGTTTTTT

D gene: .
V gene: TRBV28
clone size: .
J gene: TRBJ1-2
CDR3 protein: CASHIGTLYGYTF
CDR3 DNA: TGTGCCAGCCACATTGGGACTCTCTATGGCTACACCTTC

D gene: TRBD2
V gene: TRBV27
clone size: .
J gene: TRBJ2-5
CDR3 protein: CASSFSSGRGETQYF
CDR3 DNA: TGTGCCAGCAGTTTTTCCAGCGGGAGAGGGGAGACCCAGTACTTC

D gene: TRBD1
V gene: TRBV2
clone size: few
J gene: TRBJ1-2
CDR3 protein: CASSLTGPYGYTF
CDR3 DNA: TGTGCCAGCTCGTTGACAGGGCCCTATGGCTACACCTTC

D gene: .
V gene: TRBV7-2
clone size: .
J gene: TRBJ1-1
CDR3 protein: CASSRLGTKNTEAFF
CDR3 DNA: TGTGCCAGCAGCCGGCTTGGGACAAAAAACACTGAAGCTTTCTTT

D gene: TRBD2
V gene: TRBV7-6
clone size: .
J gene: TRBJ2-2
CDR3 protein: CASSLAELAGVLFF
CDR3 DNA: TGTGCCAGCAGCTTAGCGGAACTAGCGGGAGTGCTGTTTTTT

D gene: .
V gene: TRBV29-1
clone size: .
J gene: TRBJ2-2
CDR3 protein: CSVERGGTANTGELFF
CDR3 DNA: TGCAGCGTTGAACGCGGGGGGACAGCGAACACCGGGGAGCTGTTTTTT

D gene: TRBD1
V gene: TRBV7-3
clone size: .
J gene: TRBJ2-7
CDR3 protein: CASSRTGTGIDEQYF
CDR3 DNA: TGTGCCAGCAGCCGAACCGGGACAGGGATAGACGAGCAGTACTTC

D gene: .
V gene: TRBV18
clone size: .
J gene: TRBJ1-5
CDR3 protein: CASSPSGGSNQPQHF
CDR3 DNA: TGTGCCAGCTCACCCTCGGGTGGTAGCAATCAGCCCCAGCATTTT

D gene: .
V gene: TRBV9
clone size: once
J gene: TRBJ2-7
CDR3 protein: CASSVAPGGQYEQYF
CDR3 DNA: TGTGCCAGCAGCGTAGCGCCCGGGGGGCAATACGAGCAGTACTTC

D gene: TRBD1
V gene: TRBV13
clone size: .
J gene: TRBJ1-2
CDR3 protein: CASSLGQGNGYTF
CDR3 DNA: TGTGCCAGCAGCCTGGGACAGGGGAATGGCTACACCTTC

D gene: TRBD1
V gene: TRBV6-5
clone size: .
J gene: TRBJ1-2
CDR3 protein: CASRRDSSYGYTF
CDR3 DNA: TGTGCCAGCAGGAGGGACAGCTCCTATGGCTACACCTTC

D gene: .
V gene: TRBV29-1
clone size: .
J gene: TRBJ1-2
CDR3 protein: CSVDRESSGYTF
CDR3 DNA: TGCAGCGTTGATCGAGAGTCAAGCGGCTACACCTTC

D gene: TRBD1
V gene: TRBV13
clone size: .
J gene: TRBJ1-2
CDR3 protein: CASSRGTANYGYTF
CDR3 DNA: TGTGCCAGCAGCCGTGGGACAGCTAACTATGGCTACACCTTC

D gene: .
V gene: TRBV5-1
clone size: few
J gene: TRBJ2-6
CDR3 protein: CASSDTKVAGANVLTF
CDR3 DNA: TGCGCCAGCAGCGACACCAAGGTGGCTGGGGCCAACGTCCTGACTTTC

D gene: TRBD1
V gene: TRBV2
clone size: .
J gene: TRBJ1-3
CDR3 protein: CASSERGGNSGNTIYF
CDR3 DNA: TGTGCCAGCAGTGAGAGAGGGGGCAATTCTGGAAACACCATATATTTT

D gene: .
V gene: TRBV28
clone size: .
J gene: TRBJ1-5
CDR3 protein: CASTTTGAGGTRPQHF
CDR3 DNA: TGTGCCAGCACCACAACCGGGGCGGGGGGGACTCGGCCCCAGCATTTT

D gene: TRBD1
V gene: TRBV5-4
clone size: .
J gene: TRBJ2-2
CDR3 protein: CASSTRDRMNTGELFF
CDR3 DNA: TGTGCCAGCAGCACCCGGGACAGGATGAACACCGGGGAGCTGTTTTTT

D gene: .
V gene: TRBV28
clone size: .
J gene: TRBJ2-7
CDR3 protein: CASSFGTTYEQYF
CDR3 DNA: TGTGCCAGCAGTTTCGGGACAACCTACGAGCAGTACTTC

D gene: TRBD1
V gene: TRBV6-5
clone size: .
J gene: TRBJ2-7
CDR3 protein: CASSSGTGGYEQYF
CDR3 DNA: TGTGCCAGCAGCTCCGGGACAGGGGGCTACGAGCAGTACTTC

D gene: .
V gene: TRBV2
clone size: few
J gene: TRBJ2-5
CDR3 protein: CASSDRRKETQYF
CDR3 DNA: TGTGCCAGCAGTGATAGGAGAAAAGAGACCCAGTACTTC

D gene: .
V gene: TRBV6-5
clone size: .
J gene: TRBJ1-2
CDR3 protein: CASKPTASIGYTF
CDR3 DNA: TGTGCCAGCAAACCGACAGCCTCTATCGGCTACACCTTC

D gene: TRBD2
V gene: TRBV7-2
clone size: .
J gene: TRBJ2-7
CDR3 protein: CASSPRTSGSLYEQYF
CDR3 DNA: TGTGCCAGCAGCCCTCGGACTAGCGGGAGTTTGTACGAGCAGTACTTC

D gene: TRBD1
V gene: TRBV4-1
clone size: .
J gene: TRBJ1-4
CDR3 protein: CASSQWDRDNEKLFF
CDR3 DNA: TGCGCCAGCAGCCAATGGGACAGGGATAATGAAAAACTGTTTTTT

D gene: .
V gene: TRBV7-9
clone size: .
J gene: TRBJ1-6
CDR3 protein: CASSSREEVNSPLHF
CDR3 DNA: TGTGCCAGCAGCTCGAGGGAGGAAGTTAATTCACCCCTCCACTTT

D gene: .
V gene: TRBV12-5
clone size: once
J gene: TRBJ2-5
CDR3 protein: CASGLQPVQETQYF
CDR3 DNA: TGTGCTAGTGGTTTACAACCCGTTCAAGAGACCCAGTACTTC

D gene: .
V gene: TRBV6-5
clone size: .
J gene: TRBJ2-1
CDR3 protein: CASSPPGFHEQFF
CDR3 DNA: TGTGCCAGCAGTCCCCCAGGGTTTCATGAGCAGTTCTTC

D gene: .
V gene: TRBV27
clone size: .
J gene: TRBJ1-4
CDR3 protein: CASKRARASEKLFF
CDR3 DNA: TGTGCCAGCAAGAGGGCAAGGGCCAGTGAAAAACTGTTTTTT

D gene: .
V gene: TRBV2
clone size: few
J gene: TRBJ2-4
CDR3 protein: CASSDQGIAKNIQYF
CDR3 DNA: TGTGCCAGCAGTGATCAGGGTATAGCCAAAAACATTCAGTACTTC

D gene: .
V gene: TRBV30
clone size: .
J gene: TRBJ1-5
CDR3 protein: CAWSGVKQPQHF
CDR3 DNA: TGTGCCTGGAGCGGGGTTAAGCAGCCCCAGCATTTT

D gene: TRBD2
V gene: TRBV4-3
clone size: .
J gene: TRBJ2-3
CDR3 protein: CASSQAGLAGGAKDTQYF
CDR3 DNA: TGCGCCAGCAGCCAAGCCGGACTAGCGGGGGGAGCGAAAGATACGCAGTATTTT

D gene: TRBD1
V gene: TRBV7-9
clone size: .
J gene: TRBJ1-1
CDR3 protein: CASSFQGASTEAFF
CDR3 DNA: TGTGCCAGCAGCTTCCAGGGGGCCAGCACTGAAGCTTTCTTT

D gene: TRBD1
V gene: TRBV19
clone size: .
J gene: TRBJ1-5
CDR3 protein: CASRDRANQPQHF
CDR3 DNA: TGTGCCAGTAGGGACAGGGCCAATCAGCCCCAGCATTTT

D gene: TRBD1
V gene: TRBV4-2
clone size: .
J gene: TRBJ1-3
CDR3 protein: CASSQEPTGGGNTIYF
CDR3 DNA: TGTGCCAGCAGCCAGGAACCGACAGGGGGCGGAAACACCATATATTTT

D gene: TRBD2
V gene: TRBV4-3
clone size: .
J gene: TRBJ2-5
CDR3 protein: CASSQTMGLAGGKETQYF
CDR3 DNA: TGCGCCAGCAGCCAGACCATGGGACTAGCGGGGGGAAAAGAGACCCAGTACTTC

D gene: TRBD2
V gene: TRBV5-1
clone size: .
J gene: TRBJ2-1
CDR3 protein: CASSKGTSGRASYNEQFF
CDR3 DNA: TGCGCCAGCAGCAAGGGGACTAGCGGGAGGGCCTCCTACAATGAGCAGTTCTTC

D gene: .
V gene: TRBV2
clone size: .
J gene: TRBJ2-3
CDR3 protein: CASSVRSGTSTDTQYF
CDR3 DNA: TGTGCCAGCAGTGTCAGAAGCGGGACAAGCACAGATACGCAGTATTTT

D gene: TRBD2
V gene: TRBV10-2
clone size: .
J gene: TRBJ2-3
CDR3 protein: CASRLAGEDTQYF
CDR3 DNA: TGCGCCAGTCGGCTAGCGGGAGAAGATACGCAGTATTTT

D gene: .
V gene: TRBV9
clone size: .
J gene: TRBJ2-3
CDR3 protein: CASSVGRGAEADTQYF
CDR3 DNA: TGTGCCAGCAGCGTCGGACGGGGGGCCGAGGCAGATACGCAGTATTTT

D gene: .
V gene: TRBV5-6
clone size: .
J gene: TRBJ2-5
CDR3 protein: CASPPFPIRAETQYF
CDR3 DNA: TGTGCCAGCCCGCCCTTTCCGATCAGGGCCGAGACCCAGTACTTC

D gene: TRBD1
V gene: TRBV5-4
clone size: .
J gene: TRBJ1-2
CDR3 protein: CASSLGQGTNYGYTF
CDR3 DNA: TGTGCCAGCAGCTTAGGACAGGGGACCAACTATGGCTACACCTTC

D gene: .
V gene: TRBV18
clone size: .
J gene: TRBJ1-2
CDR3 protein: CASSPGANYGYTF
CDR3 DNA: TGTGCCAGCTCACCGGGCGCTAACTATGGCTACACCTTC

D gene: TRBD1
V gene: TRBV5-4
clone size: once
J gene: TRBJ1-1
CDR3 protein: CASSLAGGRNTEAFF
CDR3 DNA: TGTGCCAGCAGCTTGGCAGGGGGCCGGAACACTGAAGCTTTCTTT

D gene: .
V gene: TRBV9
clone size: .
J gene: TRBJ2-1
CDR3 protein: CASSVLGGSYNEQFF
CDR3 DNA: TGTGCCAGCAGCGTATTAGGGGGCTCCTACAATGAGCAGTTCTTC